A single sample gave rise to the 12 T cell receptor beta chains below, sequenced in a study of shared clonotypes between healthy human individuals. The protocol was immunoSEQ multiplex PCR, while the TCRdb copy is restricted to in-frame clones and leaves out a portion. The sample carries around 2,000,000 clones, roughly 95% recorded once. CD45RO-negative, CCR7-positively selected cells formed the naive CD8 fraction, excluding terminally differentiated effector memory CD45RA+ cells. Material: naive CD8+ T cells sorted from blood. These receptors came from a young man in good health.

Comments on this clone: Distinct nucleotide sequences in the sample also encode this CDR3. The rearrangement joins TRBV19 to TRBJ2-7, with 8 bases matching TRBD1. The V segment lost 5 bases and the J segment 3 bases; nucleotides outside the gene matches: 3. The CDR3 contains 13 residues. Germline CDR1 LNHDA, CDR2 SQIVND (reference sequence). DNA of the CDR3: TGTGCCAGTAGTTCCGGGACAGGCTACGAGCAGTACTTC. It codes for CASSSGTGYEQYF.

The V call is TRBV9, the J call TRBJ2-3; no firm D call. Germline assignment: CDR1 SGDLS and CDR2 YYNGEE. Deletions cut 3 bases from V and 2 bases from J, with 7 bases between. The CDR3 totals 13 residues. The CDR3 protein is CASSEENTDTQYF. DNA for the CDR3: TGTGCCAGCAGCGAAGAGAACACAGATACGCAGTATTTT. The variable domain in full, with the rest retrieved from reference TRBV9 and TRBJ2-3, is DSGVTQTPKHLITATGQRVTLRCSPRSGDLSVYWYQQSLDQGLQFLIQYYNGEERAKGNILERFSAQQFPDLHSELNLSSLELGDSALYFCASSEENTDTQYFGPGTRLTVL.

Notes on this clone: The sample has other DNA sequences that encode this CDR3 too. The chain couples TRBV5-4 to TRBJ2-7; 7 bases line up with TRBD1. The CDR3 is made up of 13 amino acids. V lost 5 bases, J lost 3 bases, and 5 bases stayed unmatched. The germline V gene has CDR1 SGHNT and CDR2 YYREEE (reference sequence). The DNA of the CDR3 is TGTGCCAGCAGTACCGGGACAGTCTACGAGCAGTACTTC. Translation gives CASSTGTVYEQYF.

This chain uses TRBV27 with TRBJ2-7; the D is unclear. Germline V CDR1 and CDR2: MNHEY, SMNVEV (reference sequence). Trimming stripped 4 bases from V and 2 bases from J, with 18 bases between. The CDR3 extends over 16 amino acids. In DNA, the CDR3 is TGTGCCAGCAGTTACTTGGGTGGGTTCCCCACCTACGAGCAGTACTTC. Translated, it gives CASSYLGGFPTYEQYF.

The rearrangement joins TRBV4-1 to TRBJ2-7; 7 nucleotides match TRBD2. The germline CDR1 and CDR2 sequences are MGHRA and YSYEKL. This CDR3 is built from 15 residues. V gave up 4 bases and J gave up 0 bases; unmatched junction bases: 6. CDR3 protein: CASSRAGGSSYEQYF. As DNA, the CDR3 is TGCGCCAGCAGCCGGGCCGGGGGGAGCTCCTACGAGCAGTACTTC.

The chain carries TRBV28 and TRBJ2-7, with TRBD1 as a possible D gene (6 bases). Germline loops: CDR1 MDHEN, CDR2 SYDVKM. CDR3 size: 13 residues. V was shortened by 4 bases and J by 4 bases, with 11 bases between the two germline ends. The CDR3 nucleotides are TGTGCCAGCAGTTCTAGGCAGGGGTACGAGCAGTACTTC. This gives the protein CASSSRQGYEQYF.

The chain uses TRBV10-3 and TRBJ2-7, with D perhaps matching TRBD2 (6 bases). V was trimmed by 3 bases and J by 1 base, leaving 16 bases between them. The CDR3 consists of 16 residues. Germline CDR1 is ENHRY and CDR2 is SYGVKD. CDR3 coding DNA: TGTGCCATCAGTGACGCCGATATGGAGGGTTCCTACGAGCAGTACTTC. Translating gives CAISDADMEGSYEQYF.

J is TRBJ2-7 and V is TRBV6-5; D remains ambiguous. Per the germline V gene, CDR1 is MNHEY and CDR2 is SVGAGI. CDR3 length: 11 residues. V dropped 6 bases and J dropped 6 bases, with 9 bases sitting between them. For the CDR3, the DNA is TGTGCCAGCAGCCCGCCCGGCGAGCAGTACTTC. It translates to CASSPPGEQYF.

CDR3 loop: CASTLDHPIYNEQFF. The CDR3 coding sequence is TGTGCCAGCACCCTGGACCATCCAATCTACAATGAGCAGTTCTTC. The chain joins TRBV7-9 to TRBJ2-1, with D unresolved. Between the trimmed V and J ends, which lost 7 bases and 3 bases, there was a span of 16 bases. Germline V gene lookup returns CDR1 SEHNR and CDR2 FQNEAQ (reference sequence). The CDR3 spans 15 residues.

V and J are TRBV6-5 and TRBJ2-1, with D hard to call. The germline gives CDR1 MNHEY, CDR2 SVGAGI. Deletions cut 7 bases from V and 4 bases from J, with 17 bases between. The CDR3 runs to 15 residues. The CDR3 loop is CASTLDGSEYNEQFF. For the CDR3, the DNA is TGTGCCAGCACCCTCGACGGAAGCGAATACAATGAGCAGTTCTTC.

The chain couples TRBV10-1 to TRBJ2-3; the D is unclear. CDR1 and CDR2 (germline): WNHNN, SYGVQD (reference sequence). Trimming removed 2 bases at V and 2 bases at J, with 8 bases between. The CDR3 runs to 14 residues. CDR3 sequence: CASSEEVFTDTQYF. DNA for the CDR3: TGCGCCAGCAGTGAGGAGGTTTTCACAGATACGCAGTATTTT.

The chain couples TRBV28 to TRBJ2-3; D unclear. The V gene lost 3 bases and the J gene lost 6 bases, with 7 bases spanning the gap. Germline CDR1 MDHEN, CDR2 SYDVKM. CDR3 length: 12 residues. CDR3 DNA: TGTGCCAGCAGTTTCAACTGGGATACGCAGTATTTT. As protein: CASSFNWDTQYF. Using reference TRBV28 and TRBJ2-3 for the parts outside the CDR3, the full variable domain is DVKVTQSSRYLVKRTGEKVFLECVQDMDHENMFWYRQDPGLGLRLIYFSYDVKMKEKGDIPEGYSVSREKKERFSLILESASTNQTSMYLCASSFNWDTQYFGPGTRLTVL.